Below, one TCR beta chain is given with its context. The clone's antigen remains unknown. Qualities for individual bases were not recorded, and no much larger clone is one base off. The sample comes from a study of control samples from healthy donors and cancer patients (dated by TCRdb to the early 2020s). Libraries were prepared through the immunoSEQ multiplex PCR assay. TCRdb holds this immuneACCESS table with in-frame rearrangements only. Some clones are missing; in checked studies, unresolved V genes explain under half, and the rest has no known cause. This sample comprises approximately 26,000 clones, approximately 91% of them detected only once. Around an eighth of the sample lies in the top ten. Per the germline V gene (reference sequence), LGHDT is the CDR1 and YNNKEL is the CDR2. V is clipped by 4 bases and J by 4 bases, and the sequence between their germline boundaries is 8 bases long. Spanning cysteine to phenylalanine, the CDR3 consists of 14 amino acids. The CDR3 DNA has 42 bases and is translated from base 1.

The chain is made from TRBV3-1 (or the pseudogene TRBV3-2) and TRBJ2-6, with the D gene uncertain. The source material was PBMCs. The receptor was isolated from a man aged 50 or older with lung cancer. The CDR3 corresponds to CASSLRQGANVLTF. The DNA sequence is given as TGTGCCAGCAGCCTAAGGCAAGGGGCCAACGTCCTGACTTTC.